This T cell receptor beta chain was identified during a study of spatial heterogeneity in lung cancer. Study in general: Fewer alpha-chain than beta-chain sequences were consistently detected.

A unique molecular identifier was carried by every single TCR cDNA molecule. One entry per CDR3 protein, called by TCRdb with MiXCR from the 5' RACE reads. This table holds 45,000 to 55,000 distinct CDR3 sequences, roughly 5.7% found once. This clonotype came up many times. The CDR3 contains 13 residues. CDR1 and CDR2 (germline): DFQATT, SNEGSKA (reference sequence). Deletions cut 2 bases from V and 0 bases from J, with 7 bases between. Indicated time point: sample taken at primary tumor resection. Sequencing was performed on whole RNA extracted from tumor and nontumor lung tissue, or from frozen PBMC, and the material was left unsorted.

Sequenced material: PBMCs, taken at surgery. The rearrangement uses TRBV20-1 and TRBJ1-1; no firm D call. This TCR came from a male donor with early-stage non-small cell lung cancer. CDR3 amino acids: CSARTQMNTEAFF. The CDR3 DNA is TGCAGTGCTAGAACGCAGATGAACACTGAAGCTTTCTTT.